This paragraph reports one TCR beta chain. Its target is unknown. This entry belongs to a study of T cell responses to AZD1222 COVID-19 vaccine. Study observations and caveats: Donors were mostly white British, more females; clonal diversity possibly underestimated. Repertoires were obtained solely post-peak T cell response. Mapped onto spike, vaccine-associated CD4 TCRs spanned it and were dominant at 160-218 and 743-854.

Repertoires were generated with immunoSEQ multiplex PCR, while TCRdb's copy carries only in-frame clones and drops some. The table shows 100,000 to 150,000 clones, with roughly 90% occurring only once. The V end was cut by 4 bases, the J end by 0 bases, with 9 bases between. This CDR3 comprises 14 residues. Germline lookup yields CDR1 KGHSH and CDR2 LQKENI. The receptor comes from an adult in good health. The sample in question was peripheral blood, obtained on day 0 of AZD1222 vaccination. The chain joins TRBV18 to TRBJ1-1; D remains ambiguous. DNA of the CDR3: TGTGCCAGCTCACTGGGGAGGATGAACACTGAAGCTTTCTTT. As protein: CASSLGRMNTEAFF.